The 5 T cell receptor beta chains reported below all come from one sample, sequenced in a study of T cells after yellow fever vaccination. TCRdb reanalysed the 5' RACE reads using MiXCR and keeps one entry per CDR3 protein. The data show some 320,000 distinct CDR3 sequences, about 11% seen once. Sequenced material: CD4+ T cells sorted from PBMCs, taken 45 days after the yellow fever booster vaccination. All receptors come from a man younger than 30 who received the YFV17D yellow fever vaccine.

The rearrangement joins TRBV3-1 to TRBJ2-1, with 10 bases fitting TRBD2. Germline V lookup: CDR1 LGHDT, CDR2 YNNKEL (reference sequence). This CDR3 region has 19 residues. V shed 0 bases, J shed 4 bases, and the junction held 12 bases outside the gene matches. The CDR3 DNA sequence: TGTGCCAGCAGCCAAGATCTGGGGAAGCGGGGGGGCCTATACAATGAGCAGTTCTTC. Translating it yields CASSQDLGKRGGLYNEQFF.

This clonotype has just a few counts. V usage is TRBV12-3 or TRBV12-4 and J usage is TRBJ1-4; tentatively, D is TRBD1 (5 bases). V lost 4 bases, J lost 0 bases, and 15 bases lay in between. This CDR3 region has 17 residues. CDR3 loop: CASSSYTGAATNEKLFF. The CDR3 bases are TGTGCCAGCAGTTCATACACCGGGGCAGCAACTAATGAAAAACTGTTTTTT.

The rearrangement joins TRBV6-5 to TRBJ2-5, with 8 bases identical to TRBD1. Germline CDR1 MNHEY, CDR2 SVGAGI. The CDR3 totals 11 residues. V shed 8 bases and J 5 bases; nucleotides not matched to a gene: 1. CDR3 region: CASWTGETQYF. In DNA form, the CDR3 reads TGTGCCAGCTGGACAGGGGAGACCCAGTACTTC.

This clonotype was seen a few times. V is TRBV5-1 and J is TRBJ2-3; 12 nucleotides agree with TRBD2. CDR1 is SGHRS, CDR2 YFSETQ, per germline. V lost 4 bases and J lost 4; bases outside the gene matches: 7. The CDR3 runs to 16 residues. The CDR3 loop is CASSKASGGVSDTQYF. DNA of the CDR3: TGCGCCAGCAGCAAGGCTAGCGGGGGGGTATCAGATACGCAGTATTTT.

This rearrangement joins TRBV6-2 or TRBV6-3 to TRBJ1-1, with unresolved D. The CDR3 sequence is 15 residues long. Germline CDR1 reads MNHEY; CDR2 reads SVGEGT. Trimming took off 0 bases at V and 3 bases at J, with 11 bases between the two ends. DNA for the CDR3: TGTGCCAGCAGTTACTCGGGTCTCGGTTACACTGAAGCTTTCTTT. Translation gives CASSYSGLGYTEAFF.